One and the same sample provided the 24 T cell receptor beta chains below, sequenced in a study of radiotherapy plus CTLA-4 blockade in lung cancer. Libraries were prepared by immunoSEQ multiplex PCR; TCRdb keeps only in-frame clonotypes and omits some of them. Of tens of thousands of clones in the sample, about 76% were seen once. This sample comprised peripheral blood, obtained from a patient treated with radiotherapy plus ipilimumab. The receptors here all came from a human donor with non-small cell lung cancer that progressed on radiotherapy plus ipilimumab.

J is TRBJ2-3 and V is TRBV7-3, with D hard to call. From germline, CDR1 is SGHTA and CDR2 FQGTGA. CDR3 length: 13 residues. V lost 3 bases to trimming and J lost 5 bases, with 9 bases between them. The CDR3 DNA reads TGTGCCAGCAGCTTGGAACTTAGAGATACGCAGTATTTT. It yields the protein CASSLELRDTQYF.

The V and J genes are TRBV9 and TRBJ2-3; tentatively, D is TRBD2 (5 bases). Germline assignment: CDR1 SGDLS and CDR2 YYNGEE. CDR3 length equals 15 residues. With 1 base removed from V and 2 bases from J, the gap between germline ends came to 11 bases. CDR3 loop: CASSVTPGSTDTQYF. CDR3 coding DNA: TGTGCCAGCAGCGTAACGCCGGGATCCACAGATACGCAGTATTTT.

This sequence joins TRBV28 and TRBJ2-7; the match to TRBD1 covers 9 bases. The CDR3 has 13 amino acids. Germline-derived CDR1 and CDR2 are MDHEN and SYDVKM. J was trimmed by 6 bases and V by 6 bases; bases with no gene match: 6. The CDR3 nucleotides read TGTGCCAGCAGGGGACAGGGAAGTTCCGAGCAGTACTTC. Translated: CASRGQGSSEQYF.

The chain links TRBV4-1 to TRBJ2-7, with 8 bases fitting TRBD1. V shed 0 bases, J shed 0 bases, and the junction held 7 bases outside the gene matches. Germline CDR1 MGHRA, CDR2 YSYEKL. The CDR3 covers 17 residues. CDR3 nucleotide sequence: TGCGCCAGCAGCCAAGATAAACAGGGGGAGTACTCCTACGAGCAGTACTTC. Protein sequence: CASSQDKQGEYSYEQYF.

The table lists this clone with a few counts. The V gene is TRBV7-2, the J gene TRBJ2-3; D remains unclear. V was clipped by 6 bases and J by 6 bases, with 10 bases between them. Germline CDR1 is SGHTA and CDR2 is FQGNSA. CDR3 length equals 12 residues. This CDR3 reads CASRLVGDTQYF. Written as DNA, the CDR3 is TGTGCCAGCAGGCTCGTCGGGGATACGCAGTATTTT.

DNA of the CDR3: TGTGCCAGCAGCTTTAGGCTAGCGGGGGCTAGCACAGATACGCAGTATTTT. It encodes CASSFRLAGASTDTQYF. The chain employs TRBV7-9 and TRBJ2-3, with 10 bases fitting TRBD2. Germline values: CDR1 SEHNR, CDR2 FQNEAQ (reference sequence). V lost 3 bases, J lost 0 bases, and 6 bases stayed unmatched. This CDR3 has 17 amino acids.

For this clone: The same CDR3 is also encoded by other DNA sequences in this sample. The chain links TRBV28 to TRBJ2-3; D is perhaps TRBD2 (5 bases). Germline V gives CDR1 MDHEN, CDR2 SYDVKM. The CDR3 consists of 13 residues. The V end lost 4 bases, the J end lost 4 bases, and 9 bases lay between the germline ends. CDR3 amino acids: CASSSLVSDTQYF. The CDR3 nucleotides read TGTGCCAGCAGTTCACTAGTCTCAGATACGCAGTATTTT.

The CDR3 loop is CASSQDEAGNYGETQYF. The CDR3, as DNA: TGTGCCAGCAGCCAAGATGAGGCAGGGAATTACGGAGAGACCCAGTACTTC. V is TRBV14 and J is TRBJ2-5; D possibly corresponds to TRBD1 (5 bases). Trimming removed 0 bases from V and 4 bases from J, with 18 bases in between. Germline values: CDR1 SGHDN, CDR2 FVKESK. The CDR3 covers 17 residues.

This sequence joins TRBV2 and TRBJ1-5; no reliable D call. V gave up 8 bases and J gave up 4 bases, with 21 bases separating them. This CDR3 comprises 16 residues. Germline CDR1 SNHLY, CDR2 FYNNEI. DNA of the CDR3: TGTGCCAGCTCCCGTGGGCGTAAAAGTCCAAATCAGCCCCAGCATTTT. Its protein product is CASSRGRKSPNQPQHF.

V and J are TRBV29-1 and TRBJ2-3; D might be TRBD2 (5 bases). CDR3 size: 15 residues. V lost 5 bases to trimming and J lost 0 bases, with 15 bases between them. Germline assignment: CDR1 SQVTM and CDR2 ANQGSEA. The DNA of the CDR3 is TGCAGCGTTACCGAAGGAGGTACTAGCACAGATACGCAGTATTTT. This codes for CSVTEGGTSTDTQYF.

The chain joins TRBV5-4 to TRBJ2-1; 9 bases align to TRBD2. Germline V gives CDR1 SGHNT, CDR2 YYREEE (reference sequence). The CDR3 runs to 17 residues. V shed 4 bases and J 2 bases; nucleotides not matched to a gene: 10. The CDR3 loop reads CASSPQSGLATYNEQFF. CDR3 nucleotides: TGTGCCAGCAGCCCTCAGAGTGGACTAGCGACCTACAATGAGCAGTTCTTC.

This clone appeared a few times. V gene TRBV9 combines with J gene TRBJ2-1, with unresolved D. The CDR3 runs to 12 residues. Trimming took 0 bases from V and 10 from J, leaving 8 bases between them. Germline values: CDR1 SGDLS, CDR2 YYNGEE. The CDR3 nucleotides are TGTGCCAGCAGCGTAGGAGGCGAGGAGCAGTTCTTC. This encodes CASSVGGEEQFF.

The chain carries TRBV7-7 and TRBJ2-7; TRBD1 agrees at 9 bases. The junction had 7 bases not matched to a gene; V was cut back by 4 bases and J by 6 bases. The CDR3 totals 14 residues. Germline V gene sequence: CDR1 SSHAT, CDR2 FNYEAQ (reference sequence). DNA of the CDR3: TGTGCCAGCAGCTCTCTGGACAGGGGAGGCGAGCAGTACTTC. Protein product: CASSSLDRGGEQYF. Filled out from reference TRBV7-7 and TRBJ2-7, the complete variable domain reads GAGVSQSPRYKVTKRGQDVTLRCDPISSHATLYWYQQALGQGPEFLTYFNYEAQPDKSGLPSDRFSAERPEGSISTLTIQRTEQRDSAMYRCASSSLDRGGEQYFGPGTRLTVT.

This chain uses TRBV7-9 with TRBJ2-4; possibly TRBD2 for D (6 bases). V shed 1 base and J shed 3 bases, with 7 bases lying between them. Germline CDR1 and CDR2: SEHNR and FQNEAQ (reference sequence). The CDR3 consists of 14 residues. CDR3 DNA sequence: TGTGCCAGCAGCTTAGAGGAGGGCAAAAACATTCAGTACTTC. It yields the protein CASSLEEGKNIQYF.

This chain connects TRBV25-1 to TRBJ1-4; D unclear. The V gene lost 1 base and the J gene lost 7 bases, with 10 bases spanning the gap. The CDR3 loop spans 14 amino acids. CDR1 MGHDK and CDR2 SYGVNS come from the germline V gene. DNA of the CDR3: TGTGCCAGCAGTGAATTTGGGGTTGTTGAAAAACTGTTTTTT. Its translation: CASSEFGVVEKLFF.

This clone was recorded a few times. The junction and the germline gene differ at one end; a read error may be behind it. The genes are TRBV4-1 and TRBJ2-7; 8 bases match TRBD1. There are 14 residues in the CDR3. Germline V lookup: CDR1 MGHRA, CDR2 YSYEKL. In nucleotides, the CDR3 is TGTGCCAGCAGCCCCGGACAGGGAACCTACGAGCAGTACTTC. It specifies CASSPGQGTYEQYF.

V is TRBV4-2 and J is TRBJ1-2; D remains unclear. Per germline, CDR1 LGHNA and CDR2 YNFKEQ. The CDR3 is 14 residues long. The ends were cut back, 0 bases at V and 7 bases at J, with 12 bases in the middle. The DNA of the CDR3 is TGTGCCAGCAGCCAAGATTGGGGAGGTGGTGGCTACACCTTC. Translated: CASSQDWGGGGYTF.

This sequence joins TRBV6-1 and TRBJ2-7, with 12 positions matching TRBD1. CDR3 length: 15 amino acids. With V trimmed by 6 bases and J by 5 bases, 8 bases remained unmatched. Germline V gives CDR1 MNHNS, CDR2 SASEGT. CDR3 DNA: TGTGCCAGCAGACTTACCGGGACAGGGGGCGACGAGCAGTACTTC. As protein: CASRLTGTGGDEQYF.

This clone was observed a few times. J is TRBJ1-5 and V is TRBV2; D might be TRBD1 (5 bases). Trimming stripped 0 bases from V and 9 bases from J, with 9 bases between. This CDR3 region has 13 residues. CDR1 SNHLY and CDR2 FYNNEI come from the germline V gene. The CDR3 here is CASSEAYRRPQHF. The CDR3 DNA sequence: TGTGCCAGCAGTGAAGCTTACAGGCGGCCCCAGCATTTT.

This chain uses TRBV4-3 with TRBJ1-1; D unclear. Per germline, CDR1 LGHNA and CDR2 YSLEER. V lost 0 bases to trimming and J lost 1 base, with 15 bases between them. The CDR3 is 17 residues long. CDR3 loop: CASSQDGVEATNTEAFF. CDR3 sequence (DNA): TGCGCCAGCAGCCAAGATGGGGTGGAGGCAACGAACACTGAAGCTTTCTTT.

The chain carries TRBV5-6 and TRBJ1-5, with 7 bases aligning to TRBD1. V shed 0 bases, J shed 5 bases, and the junction held 2 bases outside the gene matches. This CDR3 has 14 amino acids. Germline values: CDR1 SGHDT, CDR2 YYEEEE. CDR3 nucleotide sequence: TGTGCCAGCAGCTTGGGACAGGGAGATCAGCCCCAGCATTTT. It is translated as CASSLGQGDQPQHF. The variable domain in full, with the rest retrieved from reference TRBV5-6 and TRBJ1-5, is DAGVTQSPTHLIKTRGQQVTLRCSPKSGHDTVSWYQQALGQGPQFIFQYYEEEERQRGNFPDRFSGHQFPNYSSELNVNALLLGDSALYLCASSLGQGDQPQHFGDGTRLSIL.

This clone is a singleton in its sample. The genes are TRBV4-1 and TRBJ2-2; D perhaps matches TRBD2 (5 bases). Deletions cut 3 bases from V and 1 base from J, with 12 bases between. The V gene's germline CDR1 is MGHRA and CDR2 YSYEKL. CDR3 size: 16 residues. In nucleotides, the CDR3 is TGCGCCAGCAGCCAGGCCCGGGGTGGGAACACCGGGGAGCTGTTTTTT. Its protein is CASSQARGGNTGELFF.

V usage is TRBV27 and J usage is TRBJ1-6; 9 bases are shared with TRBD1. The V and J ends lost 5 bases and 9 bases, in that order; junction bases with no gene match: 8. The CDR3 has 15 amino acids. In germline, CDR1 is MNHEY, CDR2 SMNVEV (reference sequence). The CDR3 sequence is CASSVTGGQFSPLHF. Written as DNA, the CDR3 is TGTGCCAGCAGTGTTACAGGGGGCCAATTTTCACCCCTCCACTTT.

The chain joins TRBV6-5 to TRBJ2-3; 8 nucleotides match TRBD2. The trim removed 5 bases at V and 2 bases at J, leaving 6 bases unmatched. Germline lookup yields CDR1 MNHEY and CDR2 SVGAGI. The CDR3 is 15 amino acids. The CDR3 bases are TGTGCCAGCAGTGGGGGTAGCGGGGACACAGATACGCAGTATTTT. Translation: CASSGGSGDTDTQYF.